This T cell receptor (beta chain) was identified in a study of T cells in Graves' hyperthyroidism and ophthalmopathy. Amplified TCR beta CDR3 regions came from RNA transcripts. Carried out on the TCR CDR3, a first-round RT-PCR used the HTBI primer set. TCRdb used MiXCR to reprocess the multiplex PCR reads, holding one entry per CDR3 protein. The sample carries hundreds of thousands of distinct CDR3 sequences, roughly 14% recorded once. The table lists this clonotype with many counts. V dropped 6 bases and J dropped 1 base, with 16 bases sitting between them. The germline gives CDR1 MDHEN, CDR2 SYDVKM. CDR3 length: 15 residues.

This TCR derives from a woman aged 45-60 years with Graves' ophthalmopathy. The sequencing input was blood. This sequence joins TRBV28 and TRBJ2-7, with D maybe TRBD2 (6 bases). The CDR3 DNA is TGTGCCAGCAGCCTCCCCCGACTAGGTTCCTACGAGCAGTACTTC. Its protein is CASSLPRLGSYEQYF.